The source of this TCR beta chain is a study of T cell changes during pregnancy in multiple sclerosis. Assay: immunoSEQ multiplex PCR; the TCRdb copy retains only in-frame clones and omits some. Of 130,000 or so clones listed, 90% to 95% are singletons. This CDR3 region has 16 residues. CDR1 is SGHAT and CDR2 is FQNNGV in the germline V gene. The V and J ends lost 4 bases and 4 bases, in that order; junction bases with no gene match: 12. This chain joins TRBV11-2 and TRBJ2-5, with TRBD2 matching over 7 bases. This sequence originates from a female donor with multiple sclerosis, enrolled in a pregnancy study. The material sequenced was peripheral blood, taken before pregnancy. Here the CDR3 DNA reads TGTGCCAGCAGCTCCCTAGCGGCCCGTCGAGGAGAGACCCAGTACTTC. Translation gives CASSSLAARRGETQYF.